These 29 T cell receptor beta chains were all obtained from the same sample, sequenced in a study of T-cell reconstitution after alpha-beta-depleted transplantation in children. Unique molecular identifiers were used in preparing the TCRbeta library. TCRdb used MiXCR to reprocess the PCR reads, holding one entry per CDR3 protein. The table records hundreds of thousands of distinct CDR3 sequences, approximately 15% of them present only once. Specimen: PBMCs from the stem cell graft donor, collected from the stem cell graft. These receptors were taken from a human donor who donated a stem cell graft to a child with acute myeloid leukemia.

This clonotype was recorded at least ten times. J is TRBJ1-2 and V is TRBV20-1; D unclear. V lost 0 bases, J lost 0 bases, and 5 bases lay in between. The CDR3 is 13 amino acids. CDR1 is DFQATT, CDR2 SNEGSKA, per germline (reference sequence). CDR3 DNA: TGCAGTGCTAGAGAGGGAGCTAACTATGGCTACACCTTC. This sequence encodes CSAREGANYGYTF.

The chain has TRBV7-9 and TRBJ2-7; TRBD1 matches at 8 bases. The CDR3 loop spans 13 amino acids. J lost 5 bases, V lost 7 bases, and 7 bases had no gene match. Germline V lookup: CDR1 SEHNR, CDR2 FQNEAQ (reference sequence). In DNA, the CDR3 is TGTGCCAGCACCACGGACAGGGAGGACGAGCAGTACTTC. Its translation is CASTTDREDEQYF.

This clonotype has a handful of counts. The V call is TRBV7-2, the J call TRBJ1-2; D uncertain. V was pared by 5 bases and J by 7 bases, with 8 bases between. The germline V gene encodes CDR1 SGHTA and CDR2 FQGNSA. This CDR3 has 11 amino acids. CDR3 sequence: CASSAASGYTF. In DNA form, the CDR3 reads TGTGCCAGCAGCGCCGCGAGTGGCTACACCTTC.

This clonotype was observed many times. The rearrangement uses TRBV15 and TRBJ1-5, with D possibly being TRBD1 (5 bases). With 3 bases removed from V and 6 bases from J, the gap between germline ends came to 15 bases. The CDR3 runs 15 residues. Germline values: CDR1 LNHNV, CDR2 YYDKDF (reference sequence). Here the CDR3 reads CATSSGGGAGQPQHF. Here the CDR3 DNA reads TGTGCCACCAGCAGTGGGGGAGGGGCAGGTCAGCCCCAGCATTTT. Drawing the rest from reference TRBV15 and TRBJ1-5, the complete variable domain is DAMVIQNPRYQVTQFGKPVTLSCSQTLNHNVMYWYQQKSSQAPKLLFHYYDKDFNNEADTPDNFQSRRPNTSFCFLDIRSPGLGDTAMYLCATSSGGGAGQPQHFGDGTRLSIL.

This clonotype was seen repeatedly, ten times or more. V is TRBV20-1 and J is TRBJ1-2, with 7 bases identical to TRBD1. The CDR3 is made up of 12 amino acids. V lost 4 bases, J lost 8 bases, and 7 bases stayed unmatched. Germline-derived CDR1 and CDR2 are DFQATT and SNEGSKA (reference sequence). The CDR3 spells CSAIPRGGGYTF. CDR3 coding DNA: TGCAGTGCTATCCCCAGGGGGGGAGGCTACACCTTC.

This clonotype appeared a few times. This chain's CDR3 is CSARDPIRGGELEQFF. In DNA form, the CDR3 reads TGCAGTGCTAGAGATCCAATAAGGGGGGGGGAGCTTGAGCAGTTCTTC. V gene TRBV20-1 combines with J gene TRBJ2-1; D is perhaps TRBD2 (7 bases). Germline CDR1 DFQATT, CDR2 SNEGSKA (reference sequence). Trimming took 0 bases from V and 9 from J, leaving 21 bases between them. CDR3 length: 16 residues.

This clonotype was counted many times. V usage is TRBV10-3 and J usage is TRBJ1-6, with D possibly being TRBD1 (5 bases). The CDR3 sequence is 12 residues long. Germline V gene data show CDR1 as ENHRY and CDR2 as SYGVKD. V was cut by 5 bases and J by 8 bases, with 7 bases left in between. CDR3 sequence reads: CAISRDDSPLHF. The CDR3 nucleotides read TGTGCCATCAGTAGGGACGATTCACCCCTCCACTTT.

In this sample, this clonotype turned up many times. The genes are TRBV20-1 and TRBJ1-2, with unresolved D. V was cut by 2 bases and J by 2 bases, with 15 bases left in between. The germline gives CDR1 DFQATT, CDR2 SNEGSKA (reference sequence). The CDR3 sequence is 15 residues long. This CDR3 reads CSARFVPRQNYGYTF. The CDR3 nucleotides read TGCAGTGCTAGATTTGTGCCAAGGCAGAACTATGGCTACACCTTC.

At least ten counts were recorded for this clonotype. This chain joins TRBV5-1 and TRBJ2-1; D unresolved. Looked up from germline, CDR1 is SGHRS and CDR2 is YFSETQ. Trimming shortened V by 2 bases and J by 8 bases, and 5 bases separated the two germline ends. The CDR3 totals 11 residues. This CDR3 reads CASSFSHEQFF. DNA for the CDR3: TGCGCCAGCAGCTTTTCCCATGAGCAGTTCTTC.

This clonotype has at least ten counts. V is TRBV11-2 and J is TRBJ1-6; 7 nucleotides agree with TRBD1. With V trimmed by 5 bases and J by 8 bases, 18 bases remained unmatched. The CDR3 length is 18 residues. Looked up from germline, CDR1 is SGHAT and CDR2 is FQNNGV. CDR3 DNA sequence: TGTGCCAGCAGCATTCCCCTCTCCTCTGACAGGGTTGATTCACCCCTCCACTTT. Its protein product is CASSIPLSSDRVDSPLHF. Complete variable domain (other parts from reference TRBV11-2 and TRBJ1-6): EAGVAQSPRYKIIEKRQSVAFWCNPISGHATLYWYQQILGQGPKLLIQFQNNGVVDDSQLPKDRFSAERLKGVDSTLKIQPAKLEDSAVYLCASSIPLSSDRVDSPLHFGNGTRLTVT.

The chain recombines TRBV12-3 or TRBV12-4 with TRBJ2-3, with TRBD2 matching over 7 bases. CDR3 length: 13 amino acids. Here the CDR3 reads CANARGVGDTQYF. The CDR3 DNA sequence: TGTGCTAACGCCCGGGGGGTCGGAGATACGCAGTATTTT.

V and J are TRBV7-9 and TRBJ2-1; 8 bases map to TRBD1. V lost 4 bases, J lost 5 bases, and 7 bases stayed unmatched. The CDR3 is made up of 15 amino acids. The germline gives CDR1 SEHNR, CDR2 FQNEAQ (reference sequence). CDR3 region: CASSSPDREDNEQFF. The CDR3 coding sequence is TGTGCCAGCAGCTCCCCGGACAGGGAGGACAATGAGCAGTTCTTC.

The CDR3 spells CASTSSGGLANTGELFF. CDR3 bases: TGTGCCAGCACCTCCTCGGGGGGCTTGGCGAACACCGGGGAGCTGTTTTTT. V is TRBV6-2 or TRBV6-3 and J is TRBJ2-2, with TRBD2 as a possible D gene (7 bases). Germline values: CDR1 MNHEY, CDR2 SVGEGT. The CDR3 loop spans 17 amino acids. V dropped 7 bases and J dropped 0 bases, with 18 bases sitting between them.

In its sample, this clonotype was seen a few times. DNA for the CDR3: TGCGCCAGCAGCATACGGGACACCGATGAGCAGTTCTTC. It codes for CASSIRDTDEQFF. The chain has TRBV5-1 and TRBJ2-1; TRBD1 might be the D (6 bases). The CDR3 covers 13 residues. Trimming stripped 4 bases from V and 8 bases from J, with 13 bases between. Germline V gene sequence: CDR1 SGHRS, CDR2 YFSETQ.

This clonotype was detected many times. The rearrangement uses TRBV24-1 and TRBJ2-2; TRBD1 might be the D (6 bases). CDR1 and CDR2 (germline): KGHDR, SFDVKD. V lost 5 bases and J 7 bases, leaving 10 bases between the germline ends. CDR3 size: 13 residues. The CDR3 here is CATSVTGIGELFF. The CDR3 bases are TGTGCCACCAGTGTGACAGGAATCGGGGAGCTGTTTTTT.

The CDR3 DNA reads as TGTGCCACCAGTCGGGGGAATTGGGACAATGAGCAGTTCTTC. Its translation: CATSRGNWDNEQFF. This chain joins TRBV24-1 and TRBJ2-1; a possible D gene is TRBD2 (6 bases). Trimming took 6 bases from V and 5 from J, leaving 13 bases between them. The V gene's germline CDR1 is KGHDR and CDR2 SFDVKD. The CDR3 is 14 residues long.

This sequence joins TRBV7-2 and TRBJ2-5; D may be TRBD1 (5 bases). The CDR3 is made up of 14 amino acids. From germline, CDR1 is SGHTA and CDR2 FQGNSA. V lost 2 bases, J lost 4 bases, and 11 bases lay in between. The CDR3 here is CASSLQTRGETQYF. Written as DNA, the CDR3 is TGTGCCAGCAGCTTACAGACAAGGGGAGAGACCCAGTACTTC.

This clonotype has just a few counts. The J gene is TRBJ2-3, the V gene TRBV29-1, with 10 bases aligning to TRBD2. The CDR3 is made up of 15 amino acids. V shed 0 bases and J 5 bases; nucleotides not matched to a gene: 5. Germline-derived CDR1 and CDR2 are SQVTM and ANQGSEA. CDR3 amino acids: CSVEEAAGGGDTQYF. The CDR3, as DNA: TGCAGCGTTGAAGAGGCAGCGGGGGGGGGAGATACGCAGTATTTT.

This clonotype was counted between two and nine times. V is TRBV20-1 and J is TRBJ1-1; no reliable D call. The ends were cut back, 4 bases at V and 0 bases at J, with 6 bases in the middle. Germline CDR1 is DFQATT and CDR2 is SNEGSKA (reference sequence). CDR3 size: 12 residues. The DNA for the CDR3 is TGCAGTGCTAAACGAGTGAACACTGAAGCTTTCTTT. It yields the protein CSAKRVNTEAFF.

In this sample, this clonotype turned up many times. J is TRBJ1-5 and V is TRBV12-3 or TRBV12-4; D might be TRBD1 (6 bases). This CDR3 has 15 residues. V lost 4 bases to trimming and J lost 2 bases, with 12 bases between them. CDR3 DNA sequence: TGTGCCAGCAGTTCGCATCACAGGGGCAATCAGCCCCAGCATTTT. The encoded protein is CASSSHHRGNQPQHF.

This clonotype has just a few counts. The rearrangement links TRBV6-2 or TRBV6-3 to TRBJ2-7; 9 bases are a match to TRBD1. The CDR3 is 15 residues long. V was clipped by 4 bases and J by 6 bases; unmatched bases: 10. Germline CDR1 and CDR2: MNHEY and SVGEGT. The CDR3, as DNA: TGTGCCAGCAGTTCCGCCGGGACAGGGATCAGCGAGCAGTACGTC. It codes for CASSSAGTGISEQYV.

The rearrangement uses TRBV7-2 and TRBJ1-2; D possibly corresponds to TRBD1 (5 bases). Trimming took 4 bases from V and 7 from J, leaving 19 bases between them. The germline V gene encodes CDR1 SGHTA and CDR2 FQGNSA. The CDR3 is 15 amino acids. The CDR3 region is CASSSSQQGAVGYTF. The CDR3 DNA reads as TGTGCCAGCAGCTCCTCGCAGCAGGGCGCGGTTGGCTACACCTTC.

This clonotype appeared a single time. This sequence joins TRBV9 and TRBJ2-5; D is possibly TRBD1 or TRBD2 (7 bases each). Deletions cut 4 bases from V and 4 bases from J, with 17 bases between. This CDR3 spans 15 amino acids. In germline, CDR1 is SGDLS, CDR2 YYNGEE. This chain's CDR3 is CASSPPPGGGETQYF. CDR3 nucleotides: TGTGCCAGCAGCCCCCCTCCAGGGGGGGGAGAGACCCAGTACTTC.

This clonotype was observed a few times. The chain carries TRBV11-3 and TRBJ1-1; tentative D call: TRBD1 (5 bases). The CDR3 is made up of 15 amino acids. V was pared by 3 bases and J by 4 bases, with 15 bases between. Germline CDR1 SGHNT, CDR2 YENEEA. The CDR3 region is CASSFVPSGVTEAFF. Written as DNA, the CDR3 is TGTGCCAGCAGCTTTGTTCCGTCGGGGGTCACTGAAGCTTTCTTT. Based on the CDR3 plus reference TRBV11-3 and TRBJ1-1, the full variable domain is EAGVVQSPRYKIIEKKQPVAFWCNPISGHNTLYWYLQNLGQGPELLIRYENEEAVDDSQLPKDRFSAERLKGVDSTLKIQPAELGDSAVYLCASSFVPSGVTEAFFGQGTRLTVV.

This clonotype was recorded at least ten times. CDR3 residues: CSATGPSAYEQYF. CDR3 nucleotide sequence: TGCAGCGCAACGGGACCTTCGGCCTACGAGCAGTACTTC. This chain links TRBV29-1 with TRBJ2-7; either TRBD1 or TRBD2 may fit D (5 bases each). V lost 7 bases, J lost 2 bases, and 15 bases lay in between. The length of the CDR3 is 13 residues. The germline CDR1 and CDR2 sequences are SQVTM and ANQGSEA.

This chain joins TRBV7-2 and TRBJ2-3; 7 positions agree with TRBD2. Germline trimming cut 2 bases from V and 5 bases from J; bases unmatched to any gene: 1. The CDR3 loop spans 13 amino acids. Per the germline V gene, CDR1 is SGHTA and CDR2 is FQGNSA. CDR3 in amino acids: CASSLLAVDTQYF. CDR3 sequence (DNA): TGTGCCAGCAGCTTACTAGCGGTAGATACGCAGTATTTT. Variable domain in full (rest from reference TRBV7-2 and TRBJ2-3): GAGVSQSPSNKVTEKGKDVELRCDPISGHTALYWYRQSLGQGLEFLIYFQGNSAPDKSGLPSDRFSAERTGGSVSTLTIQRTQQEDSAVYLCASSLLAVDTQYFGPGTRLTVL.

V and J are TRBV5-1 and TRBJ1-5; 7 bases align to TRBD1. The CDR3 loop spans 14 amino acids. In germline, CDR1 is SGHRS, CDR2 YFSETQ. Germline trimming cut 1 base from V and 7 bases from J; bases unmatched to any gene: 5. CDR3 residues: CASSLSQGEQPQHF. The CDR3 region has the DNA TGCGCCAGCAGCTTGTCCCAGGGGGAGCAGCCCCAGCATTTT.

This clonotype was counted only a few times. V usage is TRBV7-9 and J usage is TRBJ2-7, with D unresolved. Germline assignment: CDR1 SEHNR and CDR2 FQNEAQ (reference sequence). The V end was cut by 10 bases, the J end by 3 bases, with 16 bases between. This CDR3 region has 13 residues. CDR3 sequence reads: CATDPPGDYEQYF. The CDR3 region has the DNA TGTGCCACCGATCCTCCAGGAGACTACGAGCAGTACTTC. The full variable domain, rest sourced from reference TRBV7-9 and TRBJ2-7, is DTGVSQNPRHKITKRGQNVTFRCDPISEHNRLYWYRQTLGQGPEFLTYFQNEAQLEKSRLLSDRFSAERPKGSFSTLEIQRTEQGDSAMYLCATDPPGDYEQYFGPGTRLTVT.

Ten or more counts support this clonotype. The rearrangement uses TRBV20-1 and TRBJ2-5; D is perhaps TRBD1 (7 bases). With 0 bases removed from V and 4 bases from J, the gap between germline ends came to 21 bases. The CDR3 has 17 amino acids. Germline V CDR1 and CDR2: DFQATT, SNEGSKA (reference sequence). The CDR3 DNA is TGCAGTGCTAGAGATGAGTTGGGGGGACAGCAACGAGAGACCCAGTACTTC. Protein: CSARDELGGQQRETQYF.